This T cell receptor (beta chain) was documented in a study of PD-1 blockade in classical Hodgkin lymphoma. Points from the study as a whole: Complete responders started with a diversity level that resembled newly diagnosed patients at baseline. Healthy donors reportedly exceeded newly diagnosed patients in baseline TCR diversity.

All trial patients relapsed after autologous stem cell transplantation. Here immunoSEQ multiplex PCR was the method, and the copy in TCRdb shows in-frame clones only, minus some. The data contain over 50,000 clones, about 85% of them singletons. A word on this clone: The antigen remains undetermined.

The J segment lost 5 bases and the V segment lost 1 base, leaving 12 bases of the junction unmatched. CDR3 size: 17 residues. The germline gives CDR1 SGHKS, CDR2 YYEKEE (reference sequence). The sample was peripheral blood mononuclear cells (PBMCs), taken at baseline. The source of this sequence is a human donor with classical Hodgkin lymphoma. The chain combines TRBV5-5 with TRBJ1-2, with 9 bases lining up with TRBD1. The CDR3 here is CASSLPTGGSLWYGYTF. CDR3 sequence (DNA): TGTGCCAGCAGCTTGCCGACAGGGGGGTCTTTGTGGTATGGCTACACCTTC.